These 31 T cell receptor beta chains were sequenced from one sample in a study of blood T cell repertoires in COVID-19. Clones were sequenced by immunoSEQ multiplex PCR, and TCRdb holds only the in-frame ones, with some missing. The data contain roughly 200,000 clones, about 85% of them singletons. Sequenced material: peripheral blood. The receptors were gathered from an elderly woman with acute or convalescent COVID-19.

The rearrangement uses TRBV23-1 and TRBJ2-7; D is perhaps TRBD2 (5 bases). TRBV23-1 is an ORF for which the function is uncertain. This CDR3 comprises 22 residues. Trimming cost V 0 bases and J 4 bases, with 34 bases left between them. CDR3: CASSQSITSPPERGKSSYEQYF. The CDR3 DNA reads TGCGCCAGCAGTCAATCGATTACCTCCCCCCCCGAGAGAGGGAAATCGAGTTACGAGCAGTACTTC.

V and J are TRBV7-9 and TRBJ2-2; the match to TRBD1 covers 10 bases. Trimming took 5 bases from V and 2 from J; bases not matched to a gene: 8. This CDR3 is built from 17 residues. The germline gives CDR1 SEHNR, CDR2 FQNEAQ (reference sequence). The CDR3 is CASSNRQGAVNTGELFF. The CDR3 DNA is TGTGCCAGCAGCAACAGACAGGGGGCGGTCAACACCGGGGAGCTGTTTTTT.

The CDR3 loop is CASSSRGGRGDTEAFF. The CDR3 DNA follows: TGTGCCAGCTCTTCTCGGGGGGGCAGGGGAGACACTGAAGCTTTCTTT. The chain recombines TRBV18 with TRBJ1-1, with a possible D match to TRBD1 (6 bases). V was cut by 6 bases and J by 3 bases, with 20 bases left in between. Germline assignment: CDR1 KGHSH and CDR2 LQKENI. This CDR3 is built from 16 residues.

The V and J genes are TRBV7-8 and TRBJ2-2; 10 nucleotides align to TRBD2. Trimming removed 6 bases from V and 3 bases from J; junction bases left unmatched: 7. The germline CDR1 and CDR2 sequences are SGHVS and FQNEAQ. The CDR3 length is 16 residues. In DNA, the CDR3 is TGTGCCAGCAGTCCCGCTGGACTAGCGGACACCGGGGAGCTGTTTTTT. Translation: CASSPAGLADTGELFF.

This chain uses TRBV7-2 with TRBJ2-1; 8 nucleotides line up with TRBD2. Unmatched junction bases numbered 13, after V lost 6 bases and J lost 3 bases. CDR1 and CDR2 from the germline V gene are SGHTA and FQGNSA. The CDR3 has 17 residues. The CDR3 region is CASSQPAGGPHYNEQFF. As DNA, the CDR3 is TGTGCCAGCAGTCAACCCGCGGGAGGTCCCCACTACAATGAGCAGTTCTTC. Variable domain in full (rest from reference TRBV7-2 and TRBJ2-1): GAGVSQSPSNKVTEKGKDVELRCDPISGHTALYWYRQSLGQGLEFLIYFQGNSAPDKSGLPSDRFSAERTGGSVSTLTIQRTQQEDSAVYLCASSQPAGGPHYNEQFFGPGTRLTVL.

This chain joins TRBV27 and TRBJ2-7; maybe TRBD2 (6 bases). The V gene's germline CDR1 is MNHEY and CDR2 SMNVEV (reference sequence). V gave up 3 bases and J gave up 3 bases, with 9 bases separating them. The CDR3 is made up of 13 amino acids. CDR3 amino acids: CASSFREYYEQYF. The CDR3 nucleotides read TGTGCCAGCAGTTTCCGGGAGTACTACGAGCAGTACTTC.

This rearrangement joins TRBV15 to TRBJ1-4, with D perhaps TRBD1 (6 bases). From germline, CDR1 is LNHNV and CDR2 YYDKDF (reference sequence). Trimming took off 1 base at V and 4 bases at J, with 7 bases between the two ends. This CDR3 has 14 amino acids. The CDR3 sequence: CATSRGQVNEKLFF. As DNA, the CDR3 is TGTGCCACCAGCAGAGGACAGGTTAATGAAAAACTGTTTTTT.

The chain is built from TRBV5-1 and TRBJ2-1; perhaps TRBD2 as D (6 bases). CDR1 is SGHRS and CDR2 is YFSETQ in the germline V gene. CDR3 length: 13 residues. Trimming cost V 7 bases and J 5 bases, with 13 bases left between them. CDR3: CASSSGLDNEQFF. The CDR3 coding sequence is TGCGCCAGCTCAAGCGGGCTGGACAATGAGCAGTTCTTC.

The CDR3 DNA sequence: TGTGCCACCAGACTCGGACAGGGGGTTAACACTGAAGCTTTCTTT. It yields the protein CATRLGQGVNTEAFF. The chain recombines TRBV24-1 with TRBJ1-1, with TRBD1 matching 10 bases. V dropped 7 bases and J dropped 2; count of bases not matched to a gene: 6. CDR3 size: 15 residues. CDR1 and CDR2 (germline): KGHDR, SFDVKD.

The rearrangement joins TRBV25-1 to TRBJ2-4; 7 nucleotides line up with TRBD1. There are 12 residues in the CDR3. Germline V gene sequence: CDR1 MGHDK, CDR2 SYGVNS. V lost 10 bases and J lost 3; bases outside the gene matches: 3. The CDR3 sequence: CATTGVKNIQYF. DNA for the CDR3: TGTGCCACCACAGGGGTCAAAAACATTCAGTACTTC.

V is TRBV19 and J is TRBJ1-1; 7 bases map to TRBD1. V was pared by 4 bases and J by 1 base, with 9 bases of the junction left unmatched. CDR1 and CDR2 from the germline V gene are LNHDA and SQIVND (reference sequence). CDR3 size: 16 residues. The CDR3 spells CASSRGQVIPNTEAFF. The CDR3 nucleotides are TGTGCCAGTAGTAGAGGACAGGTGATCCCGAACACTGAAGCTTTCTTT.

The V gene is TRBV7-2, the J gene TRBJ2-5; the D gene is possibly TRBD2 (6 bases). V dropped 1 base and J dropped 4 bases, with 10 bases sitting between them. The CDR3 spans 14 residues. CDR1 SGHTA and CDR2 FQGNSA come from the germline V gene. The CDR3 DNA reads as TGTGCCAGCAGCTTAGTCCCCGGGGGAGAGACCCAGTACTTC. Its translation is CASSLVPGGETQYF.

The rearrangement joins TRBV6-1 to TRBJ1-5; TRBD1 aligns across 9 bases. This CDR3 comprises 15 residues. In germline, CDR1 is MNHNS, CDR2 SASEGT. The J segment lost 3 bases and the V segment lost 3 bases, leaving 3 bases of the junction unmatched. The CDR3 is CASSEGQGDNQPQHF. CDR3 in DNA: TGTGCCAGCAGTGAGGGACAGGGCGACAATCAGCCCCAGCATTTT.

The rearrangement links TRBV5-4 to TRBJ2-1; D is ambiguous. This CDR3 has 15 residues. Trimming shortened V by 0 bases and J by 0 bases, and 7 bases separated the two germline ends. Germline CDR1 is SGHNT and CDR2 is YYREEE (reference sequence). In nucleotides, the CDR3 is TGTGCCAGCAGCTTGGGACCTAGCTCCTACAATGAGCAGTTCTTC. Amino acids: CASSLGPSSYNEQFF.

The rearrangement uses TRBV7-9 and TRBJ1-5; D possibly corresponds to TRBD1 (6 bases). Deletions cut 5 bases from V and 3 bases from J, with 20 bases between. The CDR3 loop spans 17 amino acids. Germline CDR1 SEHNR, CDR2 FQNEAQ (reference sequence). The CDR3, as DNA: TGTGCCAGCAGCCCACAGGGAGAATCCCCTTTCAATCAGCCCCAGCATTTT. Its protein is CASSPQGESPFNQPQHF.

V usage is TRBV19 and J usage is TRBJ1-5; TRBD1 matches 9 bases. Per germline, CDR1 LNHDA and CDR2 SQIVND (reference sequence). The CDR3 has 17 amino acids. V gave up 7 bases and J gave up 0 bases; unmatched junction bases: 10. Written as DNA, the CDR3 is TGTGCCAGTATTGAGACAGGGGGTTTCTATAGCAATCAGCCCCAGCATTTT. Amino acids: CASIETGGFYSNQPQHF.

The chain carries TRBV6-5 and TRBJ1-1, with 10 bases matching TRBD1. Germline assignment: CDR1 MNHEY and CDR2 SVGAGI. The ends lost 5 bases at V and 3 bases at J; junction bases unmatched: 6. CDR3 size: 15 residues. The CDR3 sequence is CASSSKTGGDTEAFF. DNA for the CDR3: TGTGCCAGCAGTAGTAAGACAGGGGGCGACACTGAAGCTTTCTTT.

The chain recombines TRBV19 with TRBJ1-5; 8 bases are a match to TRBD1. CDR3 length: 15 residues. The V segment lost 5 bases and the J segment 3 bases; nucleotides outside the gene matches: 6. The germline gives CDR1 LNHDA, CDR2 SQIVND (reference sequence). This CDR3 reads CASSWADRDNQPQHF. The CDR3 DNA reads as TGTGCCAGTAGTTGGGCGGACAGGGACAATCAGCCCCAGCATTTT.

The chain has TRBV28 and TRBJ1-4, with 9 bases lining up with TRBD1. V lost 5 bases to trimming and J lost 4 bases; unmatched junction nucleotides: 8. The V gene's germline CDR1 is MDHEN and CDR2 SYDVKM. The CDR3 extends over 16 amino acids. The CDR3 sequence: CASSPTGQGNNEKLFF. For the CDR3, the DNA is TGTGCCAGCAGTCCAACCGGACAGGGGAATAATGAAAAACTGTTTTTT. The variable domain in full, with the rest retrieved from reference TRBV28 and TRBJ1-4, is DVKVTQSSRYLVKRTGEKVFLECVQDMDHENMFWYRQDPGLGLRLIYFSYDVKMKEKGDIPEGYSVSREKKERFSLILESASTNQTSMYLCASSPTGQGNNEKLFFGSGTQLSVL.

The chain employs TRBV19 and TRBJ1-1; TRBD1 aligns across 7 bases. The length of the CDR3 is 15 residues. The V and J ends lost 5 bases and 0 bases, in that order; junction bases with no gene match: 6. CDR1 is LNHDA and CDR2 is SQIVND in the germline V gene (reference sequence). The CDR3 loop reads CASSLSGTVNTEAFF. The CDR3 DNA reads as TGTGCCAGTAGTTTATCCGGGACAGTGAACACTGAAGCTTTCTTT.

The V gene is TRBV5-1, the J gene TRBJ1-4; D ambiguous. Germline CDR1 SGHRS, CDR2 YFSETQ. This CDR3 has 15 amino acids. The V gene lost 0 bases and the J gene lost 2 bases, with 8 bases spanning the gap. The CDR3 protein is CASSLDGGTNEKLFF. The CDR3 DNA is TGCGCCAGCAGCTTGGATGGCGGGACTAATGAAAAACTGTTTTTT. Together with reference TRBV5-1 and TRBJ1-4, the CDR3 gives the full variable domain: KAGVTQTPRYLIKTRGQQVTLSCSPISGHRSVSWYQQTPGQGLQFLFEYFSETQRNKGNFPGRFSGRQFSNSRSEMNVSTLELGDSALYLCASSLDGGTNEKLFFGSGTQLSVL.

The rearrangement uses TRBV2 and TRBJ1-4; 9 positions agree with TRBD1. V was clipped by 4 bases and J by 8 bases; unmatched bases: 2. CDR3 length: 13 residues. The V gene's germline CDR1 is SNHLY and CDR2 FYNNEI. CDR3 protein: CASSVDRGEKLFF. The DNA for the CDR3 is TGTGCCAGCAGTGTAGACAGGGGGGAAAAACTGTTTTTT.

For the CDR3, the DNA is TGTGCCAGCAGCCCCCAGCGGCTCCTCCCGGGGGAGCAGTACTTC. Amino acids: CASSPQRLLPGEQYF. The gene calls are TRBV3-1 (or the pseudogene TRBV3-2) and TRBJ2-7; D might be TRBD2 (5 bases). CDR3 length: 15 amino acids. Trimming left V 4 bases short and J 7 bases short, with 20 bases between. The V gene's germline CDR1 is LGHDT and CDR2 YNNKEL (reference sequence).

This chain connects TRBV11-3 to TRBJ2-7; D is possibly TRBD2 (6 bases). The CDR3 extends over 15 amino acids. From germline, CDR1 is SGHNT and CDR2 YENEEA. V lost 1 base and J lost 0, with 10 bases in between. CDR3 region: CASSLGGESSYEQYF. CDR3 nucleotide sequence: TGTGCCAGCAGCTTAGGGGGGGAGAGCTCCTACGAGCAGTACTTC.

This clone was seen a few times. This rearrangement joins TRBV30 to TRBJ1-6; possibly TRBD1 for D (6 bases). V was trimmed by 2 bases and J by 7 bases, leaving 12 bases between them. CDR1 and CDR2 (germline): GTSNPN, SVGIG (reference sequence). This CDR3 spans 14 amino acids. CDR3 bases: TGTGCCTGGAGTAGCACAGGGAAGAATTCACCCCTCCACTTT. Protein sequence: CAWSSTGKNSPLHF.

The chain carries TRBV28 and TRBJ1-5; a possible D gene is TRBD1 (5 bases). V was pared by 6 bases and J by 3 bases, with 12 bases between. Germline CDR1 and CDR2: MDHEN and SYDVKM. The CDR3 runs to 14 residues. The CDR3 DNA sequence: TGTGCCAGCAGCCAGGGCTCCTTCAATCAGCCCCAGCATTTT. Protein: CASSQGSFNQPQHF.

The rearrangement links TRBV28 to TRBJ2-2; 11 positions match TRBD2. V lost 6 bases to trimming and J lost 5 bases; unmatched junction nucleotides: 11. The germline gives CDR1 MDHEN, CDR2 SYDVKM. CDR3 size: 17 residues. The CDR3, as DNA: TGTGCCAGCAGCATACTAGCGGGAGTCGTTTTGACCGGGGAGCTGTTTTTT. This sequence encodes CASSILAGVVLTGELFF.

The chain carries TRBV28 and TRBJ1-2; 8 bases map to TRBD1. V lost 8 bases to trimming and J lost 4 bases; unmatched junction nucleotides: 6. Germline V gives CDR1 MDHEN, CDR2 SYDVKM. This CDR3 region has 13 residues. CDR3 sequence: CASVTGGSYGYTF. DNA for the CDR3: TGTGCCAGCGTCACAGGGGGTTCCTATGGCTACACCTTC.

The chain couples TRBV5-1 to TRBJ1-2, with a tentative D call TRBD1 (6 bases). V was clipped by 4 bases and J by 4 bases, with 14 bases between them. The CDR3 sequence is 14 residues long. The germline V gene encodes CDR1 SGHRS and CDR2 YFSETQ. The CDR3 spells CASSPGQGPYGYTF. The CDR3 nucleotides are TGCGCCAGCAGCCCAGGGCAGGGGCCCTATGGCTACACCTTC. Together with reference TRBV5-1 and TRBJ1-2, the CDR3 gives the full variable domain: KAGVTQTPRYLIKTRGQQVTLSCSPISGHRSVSWYQQTPGQGLQFLFEYFSETQRNKGNFPGRFSGRQFSNSRSEMNVSTLELGDSALYLCASSPGQGPYGYTFGSGTRLTVV.

This chain joins TRBV5-1 and TRBJ1-2; 8 bases fit TRBD1. Germline lookup yields CDR1 SGHRS and CDR2 YFSETQ. The length of the CDR3 is 13 residues. Losses at the gene ends were 4 bases for V and 5 bases for J; bases not matched to a gene: 4. The CDR3 here is CASSVGQGYGYTF. As DNA, the CDR3 is TGCGCCAGCAGCGTAGGACAGGGATATGGCTACACCTTC. Variable domain in full (rest from reference TRBV5-1 and TRBJ1-2): KAGVTQTPRYLIKTRGQQVTLSCSPISGHRSVSWYQQTPGQGLQFLFEYFSETQRNKGNFPGRFSGRQFSNSRSEMNVSTLELGDSALYLCASSVGQGYGYTFGSGTRLTVV.

The CDR3 DNA reads TGTGCCAGCAGCGGGACAGGGAAAACGAATGAGCAGTTCTTC. It codes for CASSGTGKTNEQFF. The chain has TRBV6-5 and TRBJ2-1; 9 bases map to TRBD1. The length of the CDR3 is 14 residues. Germline CDR1 MNHEY, CDR2 SVGAGI. Trimming cost V 6 bases and J 7 bases; bases outside gene matches: 7.